These 3 T cell receptor beta chains share one sample of origin, sequenced in a study of blood T cell repertoires in COVID-19 (TCRdb year 2020). Library preparation was by the immunoSEQ multiplex PCR assay. Not all clones reach the TCRdb copy of this immuneACCESS table, which keeps in-frame sequences only. Checked studies attribute under half of the gap to unresolved V genes and leave the rest unexplained. The sample table lists 200,000 to 300,000 clones, about 89% of them with a count of one. In total, the top ten clones hold approximately 9.8% of the sample. Sequenced sample: peripheral blood. Every receptor here comes from a man aged 40-49 years who had recovered from COVID-19.

DNA of the CDR3: TGTGCCAGCGGCGGGGACAGGGGGCTGACTGAAGCTTTCTTT. It is translated as CASGGDRGLTEAFF. The chain links TRBV6-5 to TRBJ1-1, with 12 bases matching TRBD1. Trimming at V came to 8 bases and at J to 5 bases, leaving 6 bases not matched to a gene. This CDR3 region has 14 residues. CDR1 is MNHEY, CDR2 SVGAGI, per germline.

The V call is TRBV6-5, the J call TRBJ1-1; 8 bases match TRBD1. The germline V gene encodes CDR1 MNHEY and CDR2 SVGAGI. V shed 4 bases, J shed 5 bases, and the junction held 6 bases outside the gene matches. CDR3 length: 14 residues. The CDR3 is CASSSRTGRTEAFF. The CDR3 region has the DNA TGTGCCAGCAGTTCCCGGACAGGGCGGACTGAAGCTTTCTTT.

The rearrangement links TRBV3-1 (or the pseudogene TRBV3-2) to TRBJ2-5, with a tentative D call TRBD1 (6 bases). CDR1 is LGHDT and CDR2 is YNNKEL in the germline V gene (reference sequence). Trimming removed 8 bases from V and 4 bases from J, with 20 bases in between. The CDR3 length is 15 residues. The CDR3 sequence: CASVAWGPMGETQYF. CDR3 coding DNA: TGTGCCAGCGTCGCCTGGGGGCCGATGGGAGAGACCCAGTACTTC.